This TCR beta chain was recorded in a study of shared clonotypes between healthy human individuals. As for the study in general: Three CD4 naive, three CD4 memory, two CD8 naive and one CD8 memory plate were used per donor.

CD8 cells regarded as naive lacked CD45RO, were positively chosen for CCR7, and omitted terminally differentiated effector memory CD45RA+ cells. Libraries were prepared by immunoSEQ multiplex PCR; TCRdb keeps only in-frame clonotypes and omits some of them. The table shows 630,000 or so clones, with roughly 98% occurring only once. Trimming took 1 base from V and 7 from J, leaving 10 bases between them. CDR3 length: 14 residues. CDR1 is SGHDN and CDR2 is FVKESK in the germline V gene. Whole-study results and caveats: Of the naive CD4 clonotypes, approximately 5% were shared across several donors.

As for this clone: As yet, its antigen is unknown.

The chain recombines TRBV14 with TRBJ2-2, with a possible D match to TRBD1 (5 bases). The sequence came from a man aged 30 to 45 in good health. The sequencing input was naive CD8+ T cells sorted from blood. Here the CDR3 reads CASSQVSGRGELFF. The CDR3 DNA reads TGTGCCAGCAGCCAAGTTTCAGGGCGCGGGGAGCTGTTTTTT.